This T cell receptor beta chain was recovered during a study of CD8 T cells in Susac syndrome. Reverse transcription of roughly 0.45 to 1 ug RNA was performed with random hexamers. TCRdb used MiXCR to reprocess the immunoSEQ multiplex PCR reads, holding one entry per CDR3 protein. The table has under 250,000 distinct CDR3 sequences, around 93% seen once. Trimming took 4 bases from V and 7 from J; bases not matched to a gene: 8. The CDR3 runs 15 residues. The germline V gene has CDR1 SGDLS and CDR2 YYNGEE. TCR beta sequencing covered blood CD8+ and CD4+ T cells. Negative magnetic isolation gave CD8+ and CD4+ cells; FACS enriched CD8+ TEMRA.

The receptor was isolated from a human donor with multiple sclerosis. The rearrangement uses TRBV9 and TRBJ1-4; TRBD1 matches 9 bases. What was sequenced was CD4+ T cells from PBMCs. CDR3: CASSPEDRGGEKLFF. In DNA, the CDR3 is TGTGCCAGCAGCCCGGAGGACAGGGGTGGTGAAAAACTGTTTTTT.